The next 22 T cell receptor beta chains were all read from a single sample in a study of T cells expressing NK-cell markers. TCRdb reprocessed the 5' RACE reads and reports one entry per CDR3 protein, with no DNA. Seen in this sample are 150,000 to 180,000 distinct CDR3 sequences; the ten most common clones hold 37%. Material: blood T cells: a sorted CD56 or NKG2C T cell subset, CD4+ or CD8+ T cells, or bulk PBMC T cells (not recorded which). These receptor sequences come from a woman aged 45 to 65 in good health.

The chain links TRBV19 to TRBJ2-1; TCRdb indicates TRBD2, and absent DNA this call remains unverified. The CDR3 consists of 15 residues. Germline values: CDR1 LNHDA, CDR2 SQIVND (reference sequence). CDR3 amino acids: CASSWRDAAYNEQFF. The full variable domain, in which reference TRBV19 and TRBJ2-1 provide the parts outside the CDR3, is DGGITQSPKYLFRKEGQNVTLSCEQNLNHDAMYWYRQDPGQGLRLIYYSQIVNDFQKGDIAEGYSVSREKKESFPLTVTSAQKNPTAFYLCASSWRDAAYNEQFFGPGTRLTVL.

The chain carries TRBV29-1 and TRBJ2-7; TCRdb's D call of TRBD1 is untestable without DNA. Germline V gene lookup returns CDR1 SQVTM and CDR2 ANQGSEA. The CDR3 covers 14 residues. The CDR3 sequence: CSVDRTGLNYEQYF.

CDR3 in amino acids: CASSEGRSLNTEAFF. V gene TRBV19 combines with J gene TRBJ1-1; TCRdb proposes TRBD1, but this gene call is untestable without DNA. From germline, CDR1 is LNHDA and CDR2 SQIVND (reference sequence). CDR3 length equals 15 residues.

V gene TRBV6-5 combines with J gene TRBJ1-1; checking the TCRdb D call of TRBD1 is not possible without DNA. The CDR3 is 14 amino acids. The germline V gene encodes CDR1 MNHEY and CDR2 SVGAGI. CDR3 region: CASSGDGGNTEAFF.

This chain connects TRBV5-1 to TRBJ2-1; TCRdb picks TRBD2, but there is no DNA to check that call. The germline V gene has CDR1 SGHRS and CDR2 YFSETQ. This CDR3 spans 16 amino acids. The CDR3 spells CASSGARDLSYNEQFF.

This chain uses TRBV5-1 with TRBJ2-1. The CDR3 contains 17 residues. CDR1 is SGHRS, CDR2 YFSETQ, per germline. The CDR3 sequence: CASSLPTETGSYNEQFF.

The CDR3 sequence: CASSLRWSGITTDTQYF. The rearrangement joins TRBV27 to TRBJ2-3; without DNA, the TCRdb call of TRBD2 cannot be checked. There are 17 residues in the CDR3. Germline V gene sequence: CDR1 MNHEY, CDR2 SMNVEV (reference sequence).

The chain combines TRBV6-1 with TRBJ2-1. Germline V lookup: CDR1 MNHNS, CDR2 SASEGT. The CDR3 totals 12 residues. The CDR3 is CASSVTTLEQFF.

The rearrangement joins TRBV15 to TRBJ2-1. Germline assignment: CDR1 LNHNV and CDR2 YYDKDF (reference sequence). This CDR3 has 15 residues. The CDR3 loop is CATSFTSTSYNEQFF.

The chain recombines TRBV4-2 with TRBJ2-2. Germline values: CDR1 LGHNA, CDR2 YNFKEQ. The CDR3 sequence is 15 residues long. The CDR3 sequence is CASSREQQANGELFF.

The CDR3 region is CASSANQGTKYEQYF. V gene TRBV3-1 combines with J gene TRBJ2-7. Germline V gene lookup returns CDR1 LGHDT and CDR2 YNNKEL (reference sequence). This CDR3 spans 15 amino acids.

This chain uses TRBV30 with TRBJ2-5; the TCRdb call, TRBD2, lacks DNA for checking. CDR1 and CDR2 from the germline V gene are GTSNPN and SVGIG (reference sequence). The CDR3 runs to 14 residues. CDR3 sequence: CAWNGLADQETQYF.

The chain links TRBV20-1 to TRBJ1-1; the TRBD1 assignment by TCRdb is unverifiable without DNA. The CDR3 runs to 16 residues. CDR1 DFQATT and CDR2 SNEGSKA come from the germline V gene (reference sequence). CDR3 amino acids: CSARDLVGQRSTEAFF.

The gene calls are TRBV20-1 and TRBJ2-1; TCRdb proposes TRBD2, but this gene call is untestable without DNA. CDR1 DFQATT and CDR2 SNEGSKA come from the germline V gene (reference sequence). The CDR3 is 16 amino acids. The CDR3 sequence: CSARAGSGASYNEQFF.

This chain joins TRBV4-2 and TRBJ2-2; TCRdb outputs TRBD2, but without DNA this stays unchecked. Germline CDR1 and CDR2: LGHNA and YNFKEQ. The CDR3 spans 21 residues. CDR3: CASSQEGGLAGVKWDTGELFF.

The chain recombines TRBV6-5 with TRBJ2-1; the TCRdb call, TRBD1, lacks DNA for checking. Germline-derived CDR1 and CDR2 are MNHEY and SVGAGI. The CDR3 has 16 residues. This chain's CDR3 is CASRHGWGTGYNEQFF.

This clonotype ranks as large in terms of frequency. This rearrangement joins TRBV7-8 to TRBJ2-3; the TCRdb D gene call, TRBD2, has no DNA to confirm it. There are 15 residues in the CDR3. Per germline, CDR1 SGHVS and CDR2 FQNEAQ. The CDR3 loop is CASSLAGRAADTQYF.

The chain couples TRBV3-1 to TRBJ2-1; checking the TCRdb D call of TRBD2 is not possible without DNA. This CDR3 contains 17 residues. Germline CDR1 and CDR2: LGHDT and YNNKEL (reference sequence). This CDR3 reads CASSQTGTSGMDNEQFF.

V is TRBV6-5 and J is TRBJ2-6; with no DNA, the TCRdb D assignment of TRBD2 cannot be verified. Germline V CDR1 and CDR2: MNHEY, SVGAGI. This CDR3 has 13 residues. The CDR3 loop is CASRIGLTNVLTF.

The chain is built from TRBV6-2 or TRBV6-3 and TRBJ2-1; TCRdb's D gene call, TRBD2, goes unchecked for lack of DNA. This CDR3 spans 16 amino acids. CDR1 and CDR2 from the germline V gene are MNHEY and SVGEGT. The CDR3 loop reads CASSYDLGSGKTEQFF.

The chain links TRBV27 to TRBJ1-6; TCRdb lists TRBD1, though no DNA is available to test this call. The CDR3 sequence is 15 residues long. CDR1 is MNHEY and CDR2 is SMNVEV in the germline V gene (reference sequence). CDR3 amino acids: CASSLARGAGSPLHF.

The genes are TRBV15 and TRBJ2-2; as DNA is missing, the TRBD1 call by TCRdb cannot be tested. Per germline, CDR1 LNHNV and CDR2 YYDKDF (reference sequence). This CDR3 is built from 15 residues. The CDR3 loop is CATSGRGGNTGELFF.